Following are 4 T cell receptor beta chains from one sample sequenced in a study of regulatory T cells in long-lasting Graves disease. Time point noted: newly diagnosed GD, antithyroid drugs for less than 3 months. The TCR library was made from RNA extracted from PBMCs. Building of the TCR beta libraries involved iRepertoire HTBI primers and Arm-PCR of CDR3 regions. Via MiXCR, TCRdb re-called the multiplex PCR reads, giving one row per CDR3 protein. The repertoire holds 350,000 to 550,000 distinct CDR3 sequences, with roughly 17% as singletons. These same records also appear under a second study, on T cells in Graves' hyperthyroidism and ophthalmopathy.

The sample consisted of peripheral blood mononuclear cells (PBMCs), taken at new diagnosis, from a patient treated with antithyroid drugs. These receptors were collected from a woman in her late teens or twenties with Graves disease.

This clonotype was counted ten times or more. The V and J genes are TRBV7-2 and TRBJ2-1; 7 bases align to TRBD2. CDR1 is SGHTA and CDR2 is FQGNSA in the germline V gene. The V gene end was trimmed by 3 bases and the J gene end by 8 bases; junction bases not matched to a gene: 1. The CDR3 is 12 residues long. The CDR3: CASSFAGDEQFF. In DNA form, the CDR3 reads TGTGCCAGCAGCTTCGCGGGAGATGAGCAGTTCTTC.

The sample holds a few counts of this clonotype. The V and J genes are TRBV6-2 or TRBV6-3 and TRBJ1-5, with 7 bases identical to TRBD1. CDR1 is MNHEY and CDR2 is SVGEGT in the germline V gene. V dropped 6 bases and J dropped 0; count of bases not matched to a gene: 2. The CDR3 is 14 amino acids. CDR3 amino acids: CASRYRGSNQPQHF. The CDR3 DNA reads as TGTGCCAGCAGGTACAGGGGTAGCAATCAGCCCCAGCATTTT.

The gene calls are TRBV6-1 and TRBJ1-2; D gene uncertain. Germline assignment: CDR1 MNHNS and CDR2 SASEGT. The CDR3 runs to 10 residues. Written as DNA, the CDR3 is TGTTCGGCACCAACTATTTGCTACACCTTC. Its protein is CSAPTICYTF.

In its sample, this clonotype was seen many times. The gene calls are TRBV2 and TRBJ2-5; the D is unclear. The V gene lost 1 base and the J gene lost 3 bases, with 12 bases spanning the gap. There are 15 residues in the CDR3. The germline CDR1 and CDR2 sequences are SNHLY and FYNNEI. CDR3 nucleotides: TGTGCCAGCAGTGAAGGAGGCCGGAAGGAAGAGACCCAGTACTTC. This codes for CASSEGGRKEETQYF.